The rows below give T cell receptor beta chains drawn from one sample of a study of cytomegalovirus exposure and HLA in healthy donors. The table came from immunoSEQ multiplex PCR; TCRdb's copy has only in-frame clones and leaves some out. The table includes around 150,000 clones, about 72% detected once. What was sequenced was PBMCs. The receptor source for this set is a man between 60 and 75 years old in good health and CMV-seronegative. Each CDR3 is given with its conserved first and last residue. Fields, in order: clone size, J gene, V gene, D gene, CDR3 protein, CDR3 DNA. A D gene is named only where the DNA matches it firmly. A clone size is listed for some rows: how often the clone was seen (once, few, many), or a class if it is expanded.

NA,TRBJ2-7,TRBV10-1,NA,CASSDREGSYEQYF,TGCGCCAGCAGTGACAGGGAAGGATCCTACGAGCAGTACTTC
NA,TRBJ2-1,TRBV14,NA,CASSQTRGYNEQFF,TGTGCCAGCAGCCAGACTCGGGGATACAATGAGCAGTTCTTC
NA,TRBJ2-3,TRBV4-2,NA,CASSPLPRTGYSTDTQYF,TGTGCCAGCAGCCCGTTGCCTCGGACGGGATATTCCACAGATACGCAGTATTTT
few,TRBJ2-5,TRBV7-2,TRBD2,CAVGGGVEWETQYF,TGTGCCGTTGGGGGAGGGGTGGAGTGGGAGACCCAGTACTTC
NA,TRBJ2-1,TRBV21-1,NA,CASPRYNEQFF,TGTGCCAGCCCCCGGTACAATGAGCAGTTCTTC
NA,TRBJ1-5,TRBV28,TRBD1,CASVTGQGVGNQPQHF,TGTGCCAGCGTGACCGGACAGGGGGTAGGCAATCAGCCCCAGCATTTT
few,TRBJ1-1,TRBV29-1,NA,CSVTYQGNTEAFF,TGCAGCGTTACATACCAGGGGAACACTGAAGCTTTCTTT
few,TRBJ2-2,TRBV5-4,NA,CASSRAGWNTGELFF,TGTGCCAGCAGCCGTGCCGGGTGGAACACCGGGGAGCTGTTTTTT
NA,TRBJ2-1,TRBV19,NA,CASTRGPEVYNEQFF,TGTGCCAGTACCCGAGGACCGGAGGTTTACAATGAGCAGTTCTTC
NA,TRBJ2-3,TRBV5-4,TRBD1,CASSLRTGGPTDTQYF,TGTGCCAGCAGCTTGCGGACAGGGGGCCCCACAGATACGCAGTATTTT
NA,TRBJ2-7,TRBV15,NA,CATSREGSGTYEQYF,TGTGCCACCAGCAGAGAAGGAAGCGGAACCTACGAGCAGTACTTC
NA,TRBJ2-3,TRBV2,NA,CASNGGLDTQYF,TGTGCCAGCAACGGAGGGTTAGATACGCAGTATTTT
NA,TRBJ1-4,TRBV7-9,TRBD1,CASSFYLGTGDEKLFF,TGTGCCAGCAGCTTTTATTTAGGGACAGGGGATGAAAAACTGTTTTTT
NA,TRBJ2-1,TRBV9,TRBD2,CASSVALLAGSLSEQFF,TGTGCCAGCAGCGTAGCGCTCCTAGCGGGCTCCCTTAGTGAGCAGTTCTTC
NA,TRBJ2-1,TRBV27,NA,CASSLAPPGVGSYNEQFF,TGTGCCAGCAGTTTAGCCCCTCCAGGGGTTGGGTCCTACAATGAGCAGTTCTTC
NA,TRBJ2-3,TRBV4-3,NA,CASSQGQDVTDTQYF,TGCGCCAGCAGCCAAGGACAGGATGTCACAGATACGCAGTATTTT
NA,TRBJ2-4,TRBV19,NA,CASSRTMLALAKNIQYF,TGTGCCAGTAGCCGGACTATGCTAGCGCTGGCCAAAAACATTCAGTACTTC
NA,TRBJ2-6,TRBV5-8,TRBD1,CASSETGSSSGANVLTF,TGTGCCAGCAGCGAGACAGGGTCCAGCTCTGGGGCCAACGTCCTGACTTTC
NA,TRBJ2-7,TRBV4-3,TRBD2,CASSQDSGGRALFDEQYF,TGCGCCAGCAGCCAAGACAGCGGCGGGAGGGCCCTCTTTGACGAGCAGTACTTC
few,TRBJ1-2,TRBV5-5,TRBD1,CASSRIGTGEGGYTF,TGTGCCAGCAGCCGGATCGGGACAGGGGAAGGCGGCTACACCTTC
NA,TRBJ2-5,TRBV25-1,NA,CASSDAGKQETQYF,TGTGCCAGCAGTGATGCGGGGAAACAAGAGACCCAGTACTTC
NA,TRBJ2-1,TRBV28,TRBD2,CASSSLLAQSYNEQFF,TGTGCCAGCAGTTCGTTACTAGCGCAATCCTACAATGAGCAGTTCTTC
few,TRBJ1-1,TRBV5-1,TRBD1,CASTAGQGGTGYTEAFF,TGCGCCAGCACGGCGGGACAGGGTGGTACAGGATACACTGAAGCTTTCTTT
NA,TRBJ2-1,TRBV5-1,TRBD2,CASSLAGGLAGNNEQFF,TGCGCCAGCAGCTTGGCTGGAGGACTAGCGGGGAACAATGAGCAGTTCTTC
NA,TRBJ1-4,TRBV27,NA,CAVGGRASGEKLFF,TGTGCCGTAGGTGGCAGGGCAAGTGGTGAAAAACTGTTTTTT
NA,TRBJ1-5,TRBV30,TRBD1,CAWSTGQGNQPQHF,TGTGCCTGGAGTACCGGACAGGGCAATCAGCCCCAGCATTTT